This entry lists 9 T cell receptor beta chains sequenced from one sample in a study of T cells after yellow fever vaccination. TCRdb analysed the 5' RACE reads with MiXCR anew, one entry per CDR3 protein. Among 340,000 or so distinct CDR3 sequences, around 12% were seen once, and the ten largest hold 3.2%. The material sequenced was CD4+ T cells sorted from PBMCs, taken 15 days after the yellow fever booster vaccination. These receptors were taken from a young man who received the YFV17D yellow fever vaccine.

This clonotype was seen only a few times. The CDR3 protein is CASSQRGKEQFF. In DNA, the CDR3 is TGTGCCAGTAGCCAGCGGGGGAAGGAGCAGTTCTTC. The chain recombines TRBV19 with TRBJ2-1; 8 bases align to TRBD2. The V and J ends lost 6 bases and 10 bases, in that order; junction bases with no gene match: 5. Germline V gene lookup returns CDR1 LNHDA and CDR2 SQIVND (reference sequence). The CDR3 has 12 amino acids.

This clonotype came up a few times. The V gene is TRBV2, the J gene TRBJ1-5; 9 bases agree with TRBD1. J was trimmed by 10 bases and V by 5 bases; bases with no gene match: 9. This CDR3 is built from 14 residues. Germline V lookup: CDR1 SNHLY, CDR2 FYNNEI. CDR3 protein: CASSPDRGNFPQHF. In nucleotides, the CDR3 is TGTGCCAGCAGTCCCGACAGGGGGAATTTTCCCCAGCATTTT.

The genes are TRBV28 and TRBJ1-5, with D possibly matching TRBD1 (6 bases). CDR3 length: 17 residues. The V end was cut by 4 bases, the J end by 3 bases, with 19 bases between. From germline, CDR1 is MDHEN and CDR2 SYDVKM. CDR3 DNA sequence: TGTGCCAGCAGTTCGATGAACCTTCAGGGGCACAATCAGCCCCAGCATTTT. Residues: CASSSMNLQGHNQPQHF. The full variable domain, in which reference TRBV28 and TRBJ1-5 provide the parts outside the CDR3, is DVKVTQSSRYLVKRTGEKVFLECVQDMDHENMFWYRQDPGLGLRLIYFSYDVKMKEKGDIPEGYSVSREKKERFSLILESASTNQTSMYLCASSSMNLQGHNQPQHFGDGTRLSIL.

V gene TRBV3-1 combines with J gene TRBJ2-5; TRBD2 aligns across 10 bases. V lost 1 base and J lost 3; bases outside the gene matches: 14. In germline, CDR1 is LGHDT, CDR2 YNNKEL (reference sequence). The CDR3 sequence is 19 residues long. This chain's CDR3 is CASSQGTLAGARIKETQYF. CDR3 in DNA: TGTGCCAGCAGCCAAGGAACCCTAGCGGGGGCCAGAATTAAAGAGACCCAGTACTTC.

This chain uses TRBV7-9 with TRBJ1-6; D is ambiguous. V was shortened by 2 bases and J by 7 bases, with 9 bases between the two germline ends. The CDR3 extends over 14 amino acids. Germline assignment: CDR1 SEHNR and CDR2 FQNEAQ (reference sequence). For the CDR3, the DNA is TGTGCCAGCAGCTTAACGGACGGAAATTCACCCCTCCACTTT. This translates into CASSLTDGNSPLHF.

Only a few counts were recorded for this clonotype. The chain is built from TRBV6-5 and TRBJ2-3; possible D gene TRBD2, 6 bases. Germline V gene lookup returns CDR1 MNHEY and CDR2 SVGAGI. The CDR3 is made up of 14 amino acids. Trimming stripped 4 bases from V and 6 bases from J, with 14 bases between. This CDR3 reads CASSLGGSPDTQYF. The DNA of the CDR3 is TGTGCCAGCAGTTTGGGGGGTAGCCCGGATACGCAGTATTTT.

The chain links TRBV5-4 to TRBJ2-1, with D unresolved. The CDR3 has 16 amino acids. Trimming took off 4 bases at V and 2 bases at J, with 16 bases between the two ends. Germline CDR1 SGHNT, CDR2 YYREEE (reference sequence). The CDR3 protein is CASSQTKGSTYNEQFF. The CDR3 nucleotides read TGTGCCAGCAGCCAGACGAAGGGAAGTACCTACAATGAGCAGTTCTTC.

The chain carries TRBV7-2 and TRBJ1-5; D not certain. Deletions cut 5 bases from V and 7 bases from J, with 21 bases between. CDR3 length equals 16 residues. Per germline, CDR1 SGHTA and CDR2 FQGNSA. The CDR3 sequence is CASSLVAGPAGQPQHF. CDR3 DNA sequence: TGTGCCAGCAGCCTGGTAGCCGGGCCCGCGGGGCAGCCCCAGCATTTT.

This clonotype showed up just a few times. The chain couples TRBV19 to TRBJ1-2, with 7 bases identical to TRBD1. CDR3 length: 15 residues. Germline V gives CDR1 LNHDA, CDR2 SQIVND (reference sequence). V lost 3 bases and J lost 4; bases outside the gene matches: 8. For the CDR3, the DNA is TGTGCCAGTAGTATTCGCCAGGGGGGCACCTATGGCTACACCTTC. It yields the protein CASSIRQGGTYGYTF.